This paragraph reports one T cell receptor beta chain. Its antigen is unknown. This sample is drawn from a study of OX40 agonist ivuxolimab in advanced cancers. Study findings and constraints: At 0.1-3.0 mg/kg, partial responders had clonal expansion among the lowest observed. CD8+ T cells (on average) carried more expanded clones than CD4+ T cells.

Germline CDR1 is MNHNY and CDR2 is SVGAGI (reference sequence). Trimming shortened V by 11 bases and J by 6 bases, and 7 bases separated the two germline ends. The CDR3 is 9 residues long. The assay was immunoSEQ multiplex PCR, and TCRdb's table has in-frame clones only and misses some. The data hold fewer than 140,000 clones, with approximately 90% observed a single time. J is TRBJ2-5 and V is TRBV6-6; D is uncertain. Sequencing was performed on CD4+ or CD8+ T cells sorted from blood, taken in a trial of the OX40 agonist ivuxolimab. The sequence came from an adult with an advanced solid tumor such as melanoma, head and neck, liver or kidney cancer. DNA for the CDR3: TGTGCCGGACGTAAGACCCAGTACTTC. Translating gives CAGRKTQYF.